This record concerns one TCR beta chain sequence. What it recognizes is unknown. The study separated CD4+ cells into CD45RA+ naive and CD45RA-negative memory subsets. The sample comes from a study of shared clonotypes between healthy human individuals. Study-wide points: Estimated clonotype richness was generally higher in naive than memory subsets.

Generated by immunoSEQ multiplex PCR, the TCRdb table keeps only in-frame clones and is missing some. Here the sample spans a few million clones, about 94% being singletons. Looked up from germline, CDR1 is SGHTA and CDR2 is FQGNSA. V lost 5 bases and J lost 5, with 19 bases in between. The CDR3 length is 15 residues. V gene TRBV7-2 combines with J gene TRBJ2-7; TRBD1 might be the D (5 bases). This sequence was found in a man aged 18 to 29 in good health. The sequencing sample was made of naive CD4+ T cells sorted from blood. Documented subset: CD45RA+ positively selected. This chain's CDR3 is CASSPRQGEWNEQYF. The CDR3 DNA reads as TGTGCCAGCAGCCCCCGGCAGGGTGAGTGGAACGAGCAGTACTTC. Looking up the rest from reference TRBV7-2 and TRBJ2-7 gives the full variable domain: GAGVSQSPSNKVTEKGKDVELRCDPISGHTALYWYRQSLGQGLEFLIYFQGNSAPDKSGLPSDRFSAERTGGSVSTLTIQRTQQEDSAVYLCASSPRQGEWNEQYFGPGTRLTVT.